Listed here are 10 T cell receptor beta chains from one sample, sequenced in a study of cytomegalovirus exposure and HLA in healthy donors. The protocol was immunoSEQ multiplex PCR, while the TCRdb copy is restricted to in-frame clones and leaves out a portion. The profile shows hundreds of thousands of clones, over 75% of them singletons. The sequenced material came from PBMCs. The receptor source for this set is a woman aged 18 to 35 in good health and CMV-seronegative.

This clone was detected once. The rearrangement links TRBV6-1 to TRBJ2-1, with D tentatively TRBD2 (5 bases). There are 13 residues in the CDR3. Germline CDR1 and CDR2: MNHNS and SASEGT. V was pared by 6 bases and J by 9 bases, with 15 bases between. The CDR3 coding sequence is TGTGCCAGCAGCCCCGAGGGTAGGAGTGAGCAGTTCTTC. Protein sequence: CASSPEGRSEQFF.

The chain carries TRBV6-1 and TRBJ1-5; a weak D match, TRBD1 (6 bases). The V gene's germline CDR1 is MNHNS and CDR2 SASEGT. This CDR3 is 15 amino acids long. The V and J ends lost 4 bases and 6 bases respectively, with 16 bases between them. The CDR3 DNA follows: TGTGCCAGCAGTGCAAACTACAGGGTCAGTCAGCCCCAGCATTTT. It encodes CASSANYRVSQPQHF.

The V and J genes are TRBV7-9 and TRBJ1-5, with unresolved D. This CDR3 is 12 amino acids long. The ends were cut back, 4 bases at V and 7 bases at J, with 8 bases in the middle. CDR1 is SEHNR and CDR2 is FQNEAQ in the germline V gene (reference sequence). The CDR3 nucleotides are TGTGCCAGCAGCTCCCCCTCCCAGCCCCAGCATTTT. It is translated as CASSSPSQPQHF.

In its sample, this clone was seen once. This chain uses TRBV28 with TRBJ2-7; 14 bases match TRBD2. V trimming: 6 bases; J trimming: 0 bases; junction bases outside the gene matches: 7. Germline V gene lookup returns CDR1 MDHEN and CDR2 SYDVKM. The CDR3 loop spans 17 amino acids. This CDR3 reads CASSLGLAGVSSYEQYF. The CDR3 bases are TGTGCCAGCAGCTTGGGACTAGCGGGAGTCAGCTCCTACGAGCAGTACTTC.

The chain recombines TRBV9 with TRBJ2-3; possible D gene TRBD2, 6 bases. Trimming shortened V by 2 bases and J by 1 base, and 14 bases separated the two germline ends. The CDR3 extends over 16 amino acids. CDR1 is SGDLS and CDR2 is YYNGEE in the germline V gene. This CDR3 is CASSVGGVGGTDTQYF. The CDR3 DNA reads as TGTGCCAGCAGCGTCGGAGGGGTGGGCGGCACAGATACGCAGTATTTT.

The V call is TRBV6-6, the J call TRBJ2-1; D perhaps matches TRBD1 (6 bases). Germline V gene sequence: CDR1 MNHNY, CDR2 SVGAGI (reference sequence). V was pared by 5 bases and J by 5 bases, with 10 bases between. The CDR3 covers 13 residues. CDR3 region: CASSPGQHNEQFF. CDR3 DNA: TGTGCCAGCAGTCCGGGACAACACAATGAGCAGTTCTTC.

The chain has TRBV7-8 and TRBJ2-1; TRBD2 aligns across 10 bases. This CDR3 is 15 amino acids long. Germline assignment: CDR1 SGHVS and CDR2 FQNEAQ. The ends lost 5 bases at V and 0 bases at J; junction bases unmatched: 1. The CDR3 nucleotides are TGTGCCAGCAGCCCTAGCGGGAGCTCCTACAATGAGCAGTTCTTC. Translated, it gives CASSPSGSSYNEQFF.

The V and J genes are TRBV27 and TRBJ2-7; 8 positions match TRBD2. From germline, CDR1 is MNHEY and CDR2 SMNVEV (reference sequence). The CDR3 is 12 residues long. Unmatched junction bases numbered 5, after V lost 6 bases and J lost 7 bases. The CDR3 here is CASRLAGGEQYF. CDR3 sequence (DNA): TGTGCCAGCAGGCTAGCGGGCGGAGAGCAGTACTTC.

This chain connects TRBV15 to TRBJ2-3, with D hard to call. The CDR3 consists of 13 residues. V lost 8 bases and J lost 8, with 17 bases in between. Germline V gene sequence: CDR1 LNHNV, CDR2 YYDKDF (reference sequence). The CDR3 region has the DNA TGTGCCACCGGTGTCGGTAGCATTGCTACGCAGTATTTT. This sequence encodes CATGVGSIATQYF.

The chain recombines TRBV27 with TRBJ2-7; no reliable D call. Germline assignment: CDR1 MNHEY and CDR2 SMNVEV (reference sequence). The CDR3 covers 14 residues. V was cut by 5 bases and J by 5 bases, with 16 bases left in between. The CDR3 DNA is TGTGCCAGCAGTCTCCCGGGTAGCATGAACGAGCAGTACTTC. Residues: CASSLPGSMNEQYF.